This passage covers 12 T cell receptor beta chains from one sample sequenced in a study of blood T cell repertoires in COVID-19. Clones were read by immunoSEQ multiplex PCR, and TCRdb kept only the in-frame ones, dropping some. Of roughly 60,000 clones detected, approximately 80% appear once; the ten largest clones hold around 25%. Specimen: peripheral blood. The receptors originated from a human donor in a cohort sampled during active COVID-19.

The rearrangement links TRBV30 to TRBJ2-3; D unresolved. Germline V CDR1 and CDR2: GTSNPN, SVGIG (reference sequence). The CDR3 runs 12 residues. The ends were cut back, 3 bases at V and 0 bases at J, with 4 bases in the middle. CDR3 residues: CAWSGSTDTQYF. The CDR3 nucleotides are TGTGCCTGGAGCGGGAGCACAGATACGCAGTATTTT.

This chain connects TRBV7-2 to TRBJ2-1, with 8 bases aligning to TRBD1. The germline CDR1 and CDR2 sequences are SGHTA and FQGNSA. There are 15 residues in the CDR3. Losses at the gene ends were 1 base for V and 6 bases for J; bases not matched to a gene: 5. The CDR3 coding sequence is TGTGCCAGCAGCTTAGGGACAGGGACTTCCAATGAGCAGTTCTTC. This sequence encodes CASSLGTGTSNEQFF. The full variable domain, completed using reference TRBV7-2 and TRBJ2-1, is GAGVSQSPSNKVTEKGKDVELRCDPISGHTALYWYRQSLGQGLEFLIYFQGNSAPDKSGLPSDRFSAERTGGSVSTLTIQRTQQEDSAVYLCASSLGTGTSNEQFFGPGTRLTVL.

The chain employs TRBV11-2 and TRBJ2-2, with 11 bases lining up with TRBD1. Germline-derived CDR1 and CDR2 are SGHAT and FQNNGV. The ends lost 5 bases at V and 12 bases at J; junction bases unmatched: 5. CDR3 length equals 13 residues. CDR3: CASSPGQGVQLFF. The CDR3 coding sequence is TGTGCCAGCAGCCCGGGACAGGGGGTTCAGCTGTTTTTT.

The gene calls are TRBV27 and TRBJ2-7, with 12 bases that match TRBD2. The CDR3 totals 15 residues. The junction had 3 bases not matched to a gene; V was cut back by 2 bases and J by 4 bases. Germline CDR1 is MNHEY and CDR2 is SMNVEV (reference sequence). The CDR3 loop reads CASSLLAGGWYEQYF. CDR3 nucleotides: TGTGCCAGCAGTTTACTAGCGGGAGGGTGGTACGAGCAGTACTTC.

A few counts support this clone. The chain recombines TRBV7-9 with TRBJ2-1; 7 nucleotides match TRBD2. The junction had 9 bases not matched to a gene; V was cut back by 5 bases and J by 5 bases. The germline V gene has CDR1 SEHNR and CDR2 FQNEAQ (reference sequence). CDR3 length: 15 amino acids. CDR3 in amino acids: CASSPAGLPNNEQFF. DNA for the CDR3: TGTGCCAGCAGCCCAGCGGGACTACCAAACAATGAGCAGTTCTTC.

CDR3 sequence reads: CATAWAGPNEQFF. CDR3 nucleotide sequence: TGTGCCACCGCGTGGGCGGGGCCCAATGAGCAGTTCTTC. The J gene is TRBJ2-1, the V gene TRBV12-3 or TRBV12-4; D may be TRBD2 (6 bases). This CDR3 is built from 13 residues. The V gene lost 10 bases and the J gene lost 6 bases, with 16 bases spanning the gap.

CDR3 region: CASSWGLAGFTGELFF. For the CDR3, the DNA is TGCGCCAGCAGCTGGGGACTAGCGGGCTTCACCGGGGAGCTGTTTTTT. The chain combines TRBV5-1 with TRBJ2-2; 12 bases fit TRBD2. Germline loops: CDR1 SGHRS, CDR2 YFSETQ. V was clipped by 3 bases and J by 4 bases; unmatched bases: 4. The CDR3 sequence is 16 residues long.

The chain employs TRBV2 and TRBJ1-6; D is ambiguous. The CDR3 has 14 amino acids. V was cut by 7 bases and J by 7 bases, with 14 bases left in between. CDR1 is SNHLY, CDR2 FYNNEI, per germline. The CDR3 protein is CASMPGFPNSPLHF. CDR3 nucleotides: TGTGCCAGCATGCCGGGATTCCCAAATTCACCCCTCCACTTT. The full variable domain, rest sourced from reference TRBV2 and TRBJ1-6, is EPEVTQTPSHQVTQMGQEVILRCVPISNHLYFYWYRQILGQKVEFLVSFYNNEISEKSEIFDDQFSVERPDGSNFTLKIRSTKLEDSAMYFCASMPGFPNSPLHFGNGTRLTVT.

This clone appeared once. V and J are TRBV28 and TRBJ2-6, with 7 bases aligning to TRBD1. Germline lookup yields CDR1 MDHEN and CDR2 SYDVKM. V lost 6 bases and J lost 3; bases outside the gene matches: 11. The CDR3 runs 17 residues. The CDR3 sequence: CASSAQTRGYGANVLTF. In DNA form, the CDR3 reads TGTGCCAGCAGCGCTCAAACCAGGGGGTATGGGGCCAACGTCCTGACTTTC.

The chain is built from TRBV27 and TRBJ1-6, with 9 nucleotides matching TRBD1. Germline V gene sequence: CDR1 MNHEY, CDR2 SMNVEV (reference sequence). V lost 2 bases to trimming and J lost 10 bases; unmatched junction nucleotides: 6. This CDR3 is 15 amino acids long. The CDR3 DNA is TGTGCCAGCAGTTTAGGACAGGGGATTTACTCACCCCTCCACTTT. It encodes CASSLGQGIYSPLHF.

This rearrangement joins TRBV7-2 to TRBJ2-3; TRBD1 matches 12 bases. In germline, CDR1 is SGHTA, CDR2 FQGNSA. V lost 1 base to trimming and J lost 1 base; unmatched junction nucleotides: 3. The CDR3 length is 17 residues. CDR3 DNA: TGTGCCAGCAGCTTAGGTAGGGACAGGGGGCGCACAGATACGCAGTATTTT. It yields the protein CASSLGRDRGRTDTQYF.

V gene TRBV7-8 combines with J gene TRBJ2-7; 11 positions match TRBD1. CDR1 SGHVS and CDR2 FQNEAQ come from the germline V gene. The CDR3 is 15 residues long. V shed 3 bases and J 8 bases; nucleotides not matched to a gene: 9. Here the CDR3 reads CASSFPGQGVNKQYF. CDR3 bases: TGTGCCAGCAGCTTCCCGGGACAGGGGGTTAACAAGCAGTACTTC.